Included here is one T cell receptor beta chain sequence, with context. Its antigen remains unidentified. The data are from a study of T-cell memory formation after mild COVID-19. Looking at the study overall: TCR clusters showed largely donor specificity. Study-level findings and limits: Day 37-peaking second-wave clones had unconfirmed SARS-CoV-2 specificity. Among contracting clones, CD4+ were mainly CM/EM and CD8+ enriched in EMRA. Cross-reactive memory seemingly joined, as some responding clones were found in pre-infection memory.

Germline V gene data show CDR1 as SGHRS and CDR2 as YFSETQ. The CDR3 length is 12 residues. Trimming took off 6 bases at V and 3 bases at J, with 4 bases between the two ends. MiXCR was run by TCRdb on the 5' RACE reads, yielding one entry per CDR3 protein. This sample has 400,000 to 500,000 distinct CDR3 sequences, with 15% to 25% found just once. Sequencing used PBMCs or a T cell subset sorted from them (not recorded which). The chain uses TRBV5-1 and TRBJ2-6; D remains ambiguous. The sequence came from an adult woman who had mild COVID-19 (a few samples of this study predate the infection). Cell type and time point are not known. The CDR3 DNA sequence: TGCGCCAGCACAGATGGGGCCAACGTCCTGACTTTC. Protein: CASTDGANVLTF.